Listed here are 29 T cell receptor beta chains from one sample, sequenced in a study of identical twins. TCRdb re-called the 5' RACE reads with MiXCR, one entry per CDR3 protein. The data hold 270,000 or so distinct CDR3 sequences, with about 8.3% observed a single time. These data are also associated with another study on yellow fever vaccine responses in identical twins.

Sample: CD8+ T cells sorted from blood. The receptors shown here come from a woman under 30 in good health.

This clonotype was detected many times. The gene calls are TRBV7-9 and TRBJ2-7, with 8 nucleotides matching TRBD2. This CDR3 has 15 residues. V lost 5 bases and J lost 3; bases outside the gene matches: 9. Germline CDR1 SEHNR, CDR2 FQNEAQ (reference sequence). The CDR3 DNA reads as TGTGCCAGCAGCCCGGGAGGGGCGGCCGTCTACGAGCAGTACTTC. Translating gives CASSPGGAAVYEQYF.

In this sample, this clonotype turned up many times. V gene TRBV4-1 combines with J gene TRBJ2-2, with 9 bases aligning to TRBD2. The V segment lost 0 bases and the J segment 7 bases; nucleotides outside the gene matches: 9. This CDR3 is built from 17 residues. Germline loops: CDR1 MGHRA, CDR2 YSYEKL. DNA of the CDR3: TGCGCCAGCAGCCAAGACCCCGGGACTAGCTCCGGCGGGGAGCTGTTTTTT. Protein product: CASSQDPGTSSGGELFF.

This clonotype was recorded at least ten times. This CDR3 is CASSLGTALRSNQPQHF. The CDR3 bases are TGTGCCAGCAGCCTAGGGACAGCTCTAAGAAGCAATCAGCCCCAGCATTTT. The chain recombines TRBV5-6 with TRBJ1-5; TRBD1 aligns across 7 bases. CDR1 and CDR2 from the germline V gene are SGHDT and YYEEEE. The CDR3 sequence is 17 residues long. V dropped 4 bases and J dropped 1; count of bases not matched to a gene: 11.

This clonotype was detected only a few times. This rearrangement joins TRBV10-1 to TRBJ2-7, with D possibly TRBD2 on 5 matching bases. V shed 9 bases and J shed 3 bases, with 12 bases lying between them. In germline, CDR1 is WNHNN, CDR2 SYGVQD (reference sequence). This CDR3 has 12 residues. The CDR3: CARDYNGYEQYF. CDR3 DNA: TGCGCCAGAGACTACAATGGCTACGAGCAGTACTTC.

The table lists this clonotype with many counts. The rearrangement links TRBV29-1 to TRBJ2-7; 12 bases are a match to TRBD1. The CDR3 has 16 residues. The trim removed 3 bases at V and 4 bases at J, leaving 10 bases unmatched. Germline values: CDR1 SQVTM, CDR2 ANQGSEA. CDR3 amino acids: CSVETGTGGDGYEQYF. The CDR3 DNA follows: TGCAGCGTTGAGACCGGGACAGGGGGCGATGGGTACGAGCAGTACTTC.

The chain uses TRBV7-9 and TRBJ2-7; possible D gene TRBD1, 5 bases. This CDR3 is built from 14 residues. The germline gives CDR1 SEHNR, CDR2 FQNEAQ (reference sequence). Trimming took 1 base from V and 4 from J, leaving 11 bases between them. CDR3 protein: CASSLDGRVYEQYF. For the CDR3, the DNA is TGTGCCAGCAGCTTAGATGGCAGGGTATACGAGCAGTACTTC.

The chain carries TRBV28 and TRBJ2-5; D is perhaps TRBD1 (5 bases). Germline CDR1 is MDHEN and CDR2 is SYDVKM. This CDR3 is built from 15 residues. Trimming took 5 bases from V and 1 from J, leaving 14 bases between them. For the CDR3, the DNA is TGTGCCAGCAGTACGCCCCTGACAGCCCAAGAGACCCAGTACTTC. Translation gives CASSTPLTAQETQYF.

This clonotype was counted ten times or more. The chain employs TRBV6-1 and TRBJ2-3; D gene ambiguous. The CDR3 contains 14 residues. The germline V and J ends were trimmed by 5 bases and 1 base, with 10 bases remaining between them. From germline, CDR1 is MNHNS and CDR2 SASEGT. CDR3 coding DNA: TGTGCCAGCAGTCAAATATGGGGCACAGATACGCAGTATTTT. It codes for CASSQIWGTDTQYF.

The chain joins TRBV9 to TRBJ2-7, with a tentative D call TRBD2 (5 bases). V lost 4 bases and J lost 6, with 17 bases in between. The CDR3 extends over 14 amino acids. Germline CDR1 reads SGDLS; CDR2 reads YYNGEE. The CDR3 spells CASSPGLGMGEQYF. The CDR3 DNA is TGTGCCAGCAGCCCCGGACTGGGGATGGGCGAGCAGTACTTC.

The sample holds many counts of this clonotype. The J gene is TRBJ2-2, the V gene TRBV25-1; D not certain. Looked up from germline, CDR1 is MGHDK and CDR2 is SYGVNS. V was pared by 4 bases and J by 7 bases, with 7 bases between. The CDR3 is 12 amino acids. The CDR3 DNA is TGTGCCAGCAGTGCCCTAGTCGGGGAGCTGTTTTTT. Residues: CASSALVGELFF.

The chain uses TRBV23-1 and TRBJ2-2, with D perhaps matching TRBD1 (6 bases). TRBV23-1 is an ORF; its function is uncertain. The V and J ends lost 1 base and 4 bases respectively, with 13 bases between them. The CDR3 is 16 amino acids. CDR3 sequence reads: CASSQFPGHGTGELFF. In DNA form, the CDR3 reads TGCGCCAGCAGTCAATTCCCGGGACACGGCACCGGGGAGCTGTTTTTT.

This clonotype was detected ten times or more. This chain connects TRBV11-2 to TRBJ2-3; TRBD1 is a possible D gene (5 bases). V lost 3 bases and J lost 8, with 15 bases in between. The CDR3 totals 14 residues. Germline CDR1 is SGHAT and CDR2 is FQNNGV. The CDR3 here is CASSLKGFDVTQYF. As DNA, the CDR3 is TGTGCCAGCAGCTTGAAGGGGTTTGATGTTACGCAGTATTTT. The full variable domain, with the rest looked up from reference TRBV11-2 and TRBJ2-3, is EAGVAQSPRYKIIEKRQSVAFWCNPISGHATLYWYQQILGQGPKLLIQFQNNGVVDDSQLPKDRFSAERLKGVDSTLKIQPAKLEDSAVYLCASSLKGFDVTQYFGPGTRLTVL.

This sequence joins TRBV20-1 and TRBJ2-1, with TRBD2 identical over 8 bases. This CDR3 has 16 residues. The junction had 12 bases not matched to a gene; V was cut back by 0 bases and J by 8 bases. Germline V gives CDR1 DFQATT, CDR2 SNEGSKA (reference sequence). The CDR3 spells CSARDGLAGGLYEQFF. The DNA for the CDR3 is TGCAGTGCTAGAGATGGGCTAGCGGGTGGGTTATATGAGCAGTTCTTC.

J is TRBJ2-7 and V is TRBV29-1; D gene uncertain. Germline CDR1 reads SQVTM; CDR2 reads ANQGSEA. Trimming took 4 bases from V and 3 from J, leaving 10 bases between them. This CDR3 has 12 residues. CDR3 loop: CSVGDIGYEQYF. As DNA, the CDR3 is TGCAGCGTTGGAGATATTGGCTACGAGCAGTACTTC.

This clonotype was recorded many times. The V call is TRBV12-3 or TRBV12-4, the J call TRBJ2-4, with D unresolved. The V end lost 7 bases, the J end lost 8 bases, and 18 bases lay between the germline ends. The CDR3 has 14 amino acids. CDR3 sequence: CASNSEATWDIQYF. CDR3 nucleotides: TGTGCCAGCAACTCCGAGGCCACCTGGGACATTCAGTACTTC.

This chain connects TRBV5-6 to TRBJ2-5; maybe TRBD2 (7 bases). Per germline, CDR1 SGHDT and CDR2 YYEEEE. The V end was cut by 0 bases, the J end by 5 bases, with 17 bases between. The CDR3 length is 16 residues. The CDR3 sequence is CASSLEGWGGRETQYF. For the CDR3, the DNA is TGTGCCAGCAGCTTGGAGGGTTGGGGGGGCCGGGAGACCCAGTACTTC.

This clonotype was observed a handful of times. The chain joins TRBV7-9 to TRBJ2-1, with a weak D call TRBD1 (5 bases). Germline values: CDR1 SEHNR, CDR2 FQNEAQ (reference sequence). The CDR3 extends over 16 amino acids. Trimming took 0 bases from V and 0 from J, leaving 9 bases between them. The CDR3 DNA sequence: TGTGCCAGCAGCTTAGCAGCTGACAGCTCCTACAATGAGCAGTTCTTC. Its translation: CASSLAADSSYNEQFF.

The V gene is TRBV11-1, the J gene TRBJ2-2, with 12 bases aligning to TRBD2. This CDR3 comprises 20 residues. CDR1 is SGHAT, CDR2 FQDESV, per germline (reference sequence). J was trimmed by 1 base and V by 5 bases; bases with no gene match: 14. This chain's CDR3 is CASSTPGPLAGGLNTGELFF. CDR3 nucleotides: TGTGCCAGCAGCACCCCCGGGCCCCTAGCGGGGGGGCTGAACACCGGGGAGCTGTTTTTT.

This clonotype was counted a few times. V and J are TRBV29-1 and TRBJ2-7; D may be TRBD1 (5 bases). V gave up 5 bases and J gave up 2 bases, with 7 bases separating them. The V gene's germline CDR1 is SQVTM and CDR2 ANQGSEA. The CDR3 is 11 amino acids. CDR3 sequence: CSVLDTYEQYF. CDR3 in DNA: TGCAGCGTTTTGGACACCTACGAGCAGTACTTC.

This clonotype came up a few times. The gene calls are TRBV6-5 and TRBJ2-7, with unresolved D. Between the trimmed V and J ends, which lost 0 bases and 2 bases, there was a span of 14 bases. Germline loops: CDR1 MNHEY, CDR2 SVGAGI. CDR3 length: 16 residues. CDR3 DNA: TGTGCCAGCAGTTACTCGAGTAACCTGTTTACCTACGAGCAGTACTTC. It codes for CASSYSSNLFTYEQYF.

This chain uses TRBV7-8 with TRBJ1-4; D is perhaps TRBD1 (5 bases). The CDR3 sequence is 16 residues long. The V end was cut by 2 bases, the J end by 2 bases, with 12 bases between. The V gene's germline CDR1 is SGHVS and CDR2 FQNEAQ. The CDR3 sequence is CASSLSGRATNEKLFF. CDR3 DNA: TGTGCCAGCAGCTTATCAGGGCGGGCTACTAATGAAAAACTGTTTTTT.

This CDR3 reads CASSLRGTSGRESPAYNEQFF. As DNA, the CDR3 is TGTGCCAGCAGCTTAAGGGGGACTAGCGGGAGAGAGAGCCCAGCCTACAATGAGCAGTTCTTC. The chain recombines TRBV11-1 with TRBJ2-1, with 14 nucleotides matching TRBD2. The germline gives CDR1 SGHAT, CDR2 FQDESV (reference sequence). V shed 2 bases, J shed 2 bases, and the junction held 14 bases outside the gene matches. The CDR3 runs 21 residues.

This clonotype turned up a few times. This chain joins TRBV7-8 and TRBJ2-3; no definite D call. This CDR3 spans 13 amino acids. V dropped 0 bases and J dropped 2 bases, with 3 bases sitting between them. The germline gives CDR1 SGHVS, CDR2 FQNEAQ. The CDR3 DNA sequence: TGTGCCAGCAGCTTAGCCTACACAGATACGCAGTATTTT. It translates to CASSLAYTDTQYF.

This clonotype was picked up a small number of times. J is TRBJ2-7 and V is TRBV5-1; D unresolved. V was shortened by 0 bases and J by 6 bases, with 10 bases between the two germline ends. Germline assignment: CDR1 SGHRS and CDR2 YFSETQ. The CDR3 runs 13 residues. DNA of the CDR3: TGCGCCAGCAGCTTGGGTGCCTGGGGCGAGCAGTACTTC. Amino acid sequence: CASSLGAWGEQYF.

The gene calls are TRBV6-4 and TRBJ2-5; weak D call: TRBD1 (6 bases). V lost 7 bases, J lost 0 bases, and 9 bases lay in between. Germline CDR1 is MRHNA and CDR2 is SNTAGT. The CDR3 spans 13 residues. This chain's CDR3 is CASNRADQETQYF. Here the CDR3 DNA reads TGTGCCAGCAACAGGGCCGACCAAGAGACCCAGTACTTC.

This clonotype was seen ten or more times. The chain links TRBV27 to TRBJ2-7, with 8 bases aligning to TRBD1. Germline V gives CDR1 MNHEY, CDR2 SMNVEV (reference sequence). J gave up 5 bases and V 8 bases, and 2 bases lay outside the gene matches. This CDR3 is built from 11 residues. CDR3 nucleotide sequence: TGTGCCAGCCAGGGGGCGGACGAGCAGTACTTC. Translated: CASQGADEQYF.

This clonotype occurred a few times. The rearrangement links TRBV28 to TRBJ2-1; maybe TRBD2 (5 bases). Trimming removed 6 bases from V and 9 bases from J, with 15 bases in between. In germline, CDR1 is MDHEN, CDR2 SYDVKM. The CDR3 is 13 residues long. CDR3 sequence reads: CASSRSGIAEQFF. DNA for the CDR3: TGTGCCAGCAGCCGCTCCGGGATTGCTGAGCAGTTCTTC.

This clonotype has only a few counts. The chain recombines TRBV10-3 with TRBJ1-3; 8 bases agree with TRBD1. V was clipped by 0 bases and J by 0 bases; unmatched bases: 7. The CDR3 extends over 18 amino acids. Germline CDR1 is ENHRY and CDR2 is SYGVKD. This CDR3 reads CAISESPGTGHSGNTIYF. The DNA for the CDR3 is TGTGCCATCAGTGAGTCGCCGGGGACAGGCCACTCTGGAAACACCATATATTTT.

The chain recombines TRBV7-9 with TRBJ2-7; 7 bases are a match to TRBD1. Looked up from germline, CDR1 is SEHNR and CDR2 is FQNEAQ (reference sequence). Trimming took 5 bases from V and 0 from J; bases not matched to a gene: 10. The CDR3 has 16 residues. As DNA, the CDR3 is TGTGCCAGCAGCCCACCCGGGACAGTGTACTCCTACGAGCAGTACTTC. This sequence encodes CASSPPGTVYSYEQYF.